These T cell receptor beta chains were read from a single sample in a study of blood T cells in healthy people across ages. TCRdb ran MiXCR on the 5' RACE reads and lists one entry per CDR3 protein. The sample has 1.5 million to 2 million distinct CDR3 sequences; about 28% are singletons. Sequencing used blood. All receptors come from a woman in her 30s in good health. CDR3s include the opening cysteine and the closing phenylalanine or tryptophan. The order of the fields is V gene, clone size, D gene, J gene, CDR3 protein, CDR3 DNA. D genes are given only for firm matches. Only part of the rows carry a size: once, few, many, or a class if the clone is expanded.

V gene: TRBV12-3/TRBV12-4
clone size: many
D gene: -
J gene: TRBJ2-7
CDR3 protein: CASTHPGGTGAKSEQYF
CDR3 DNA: TGTGCCAGCACCCACCCGGGAGGGACAGGCGCGAAATCCGAGCAGTACTTC

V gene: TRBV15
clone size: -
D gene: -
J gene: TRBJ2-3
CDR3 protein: CATSRVRGGGGTDTQYF
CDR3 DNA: TGTGCCACCAGCAGAGTCCGAGGGGGTGGGGGCACAGATACGCAGTATTTT

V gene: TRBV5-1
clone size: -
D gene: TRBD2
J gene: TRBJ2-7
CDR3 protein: CASSSKTSGGSEQYF
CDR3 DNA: TGCGCCAGCAGCTCCAAGACTAGCGGGGGTAGCGAGCAGTACTTC

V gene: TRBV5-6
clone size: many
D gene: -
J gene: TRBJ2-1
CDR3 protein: CASSSAYEQFF
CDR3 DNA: TGTGCCAGCAGCTCCGCGTATGAGCAGTTCTTC

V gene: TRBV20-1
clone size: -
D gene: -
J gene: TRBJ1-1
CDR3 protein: CSAGGTGTLNTEAFF
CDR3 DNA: TGCAGTGCTGGAGGGACCGGGACCCTGAACACTGAAGCTTTCTTT

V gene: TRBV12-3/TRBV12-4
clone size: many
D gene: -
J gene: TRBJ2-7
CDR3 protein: CASRRGHGAYEQYF
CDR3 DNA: TGTGCCAGCAGGAGGGGACACGGAGCCTACGAGCAGTACTTC

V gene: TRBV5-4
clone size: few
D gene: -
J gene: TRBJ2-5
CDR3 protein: CASSSTEVRRETQYF
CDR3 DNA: TGTGCCAGCAGCTCCACTGAGGTCAGGAGAGAGACCCAGTACTTC

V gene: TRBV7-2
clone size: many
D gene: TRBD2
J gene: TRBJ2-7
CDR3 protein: CASSPTASGTYEQYF
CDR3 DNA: TGTGCCAGCAGCCCCACGGCTAGCGGGACCTACGAGCAGTACTTC

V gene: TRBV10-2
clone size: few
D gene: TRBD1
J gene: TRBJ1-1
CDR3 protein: CASDDTGGTEAFF
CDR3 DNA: TGCGCCAGCGATGATACAGGGGGCACTGAGGCTTTCTTT

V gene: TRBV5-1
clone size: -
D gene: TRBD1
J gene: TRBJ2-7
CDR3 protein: CATFPGQGLYEQYF
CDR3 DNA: TGCGCCACCTTCCCGGGACAGGGTTTATACGAGCAGTACTTC

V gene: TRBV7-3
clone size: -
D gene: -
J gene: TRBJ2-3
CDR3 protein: CASSLAGQNTQYF
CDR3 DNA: TGTGCCAGCAGCTTAGCGGGGCAAAATACGCAGTATTTT

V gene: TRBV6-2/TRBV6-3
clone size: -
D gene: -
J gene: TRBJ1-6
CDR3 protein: CASCRGTTLHF
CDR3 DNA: TGTGCCAGCTGTAGGGGGACGACCCTCCACTTT

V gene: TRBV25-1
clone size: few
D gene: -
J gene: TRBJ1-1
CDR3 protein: CASSEYGNTEAFF
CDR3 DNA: TGTGCCAGCAGTGAATATGGGAACACTGAAGCTTTCTTT

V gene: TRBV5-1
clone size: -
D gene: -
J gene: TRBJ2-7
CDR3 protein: CASSKQSLYEQYF
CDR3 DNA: TGCGCCAGCAGCAAACAAAGTCTCTACGAGCAGTACTTC

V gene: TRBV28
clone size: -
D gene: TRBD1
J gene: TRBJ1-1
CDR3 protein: CASSLRQGGRTEAFF
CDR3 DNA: TGTGCCAGCAGCCTCCGACAGGGGGGACGGACTGAAGCTTTCTTT

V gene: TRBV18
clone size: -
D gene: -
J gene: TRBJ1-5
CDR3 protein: CASSPGLSGQPQHF
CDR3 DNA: TGTGCCAGCTCACCCGGGCTGAGTGGTCAGCCCCAGCATTTT

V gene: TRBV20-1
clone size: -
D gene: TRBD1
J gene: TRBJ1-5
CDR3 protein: CSALTGEAGPQHF
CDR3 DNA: TGCAGTGCTTTAACAGGGGAAGCGGGGCCCCAGCATTTT

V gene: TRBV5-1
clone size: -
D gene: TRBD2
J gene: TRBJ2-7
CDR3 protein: CASSLGGTTSSYEQYF
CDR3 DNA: TGCGCCAGCAGCTTGGGTGGGACTACCAGCTCCTACGAGCAGTACTTC

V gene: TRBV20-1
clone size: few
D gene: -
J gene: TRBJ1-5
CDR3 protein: CSARGITEYQPQHF
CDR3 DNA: TGCAGTGCTAGAGGGATTACGGAGTATCAGCCCCAGCATTTT

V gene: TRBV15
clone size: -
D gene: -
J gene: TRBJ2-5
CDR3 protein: CATSRDPPSPGGETQYF
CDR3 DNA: TGTGCCACCAGCAGAGATCCCCCGAGCCCAGGAGGAGAGACCCAGTACTTC

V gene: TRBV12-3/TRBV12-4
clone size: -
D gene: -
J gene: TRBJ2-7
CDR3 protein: CASSSRSQGVYEQYF
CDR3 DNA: TGTGCCAGCAGTTCCCGTTCCCAAGGGGTATACGAGCAGTACTTC

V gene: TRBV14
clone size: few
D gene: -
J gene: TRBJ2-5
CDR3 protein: CASSQAAEGVQETQYF
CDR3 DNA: TGTGCCAGCAGCCAAGCCGCGGAGGGCGTTCAAGAGACCCAGTACTTC

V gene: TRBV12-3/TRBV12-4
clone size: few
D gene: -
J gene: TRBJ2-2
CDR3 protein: CASSLRVPDYPNTGELFF
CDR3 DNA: TGTGCCAGCAGTTTAAGGGTTCCGGACTATCCTAACACCGGGGAGCTGTTTTTT

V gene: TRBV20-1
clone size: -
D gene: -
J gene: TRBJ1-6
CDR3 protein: CSARSPDGFIPLHF
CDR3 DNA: TGCAGTGCTAGAAGCCCCGACGGGTTTATACCCCTCCACTTT

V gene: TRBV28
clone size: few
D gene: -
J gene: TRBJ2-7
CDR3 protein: CASCLMGLQGEQYF
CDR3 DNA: TGTGCCAGCTGTCTCATGGGACTCCAAGGGGAGCAGTACTTC

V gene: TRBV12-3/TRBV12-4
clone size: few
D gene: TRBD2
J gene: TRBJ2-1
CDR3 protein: CASIPRIAGGNEQFF
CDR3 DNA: TGTGCCAGCATCCCAAGGATAGCGGGAGGGAATGAGCAGTTCTTC

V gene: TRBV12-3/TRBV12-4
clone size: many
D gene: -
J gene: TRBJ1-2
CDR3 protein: CASSLSGGGGGYTF
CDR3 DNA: TGTGCCAGCAGTTTATCCGGGGGCGGTGGCGGCTACACCTTC

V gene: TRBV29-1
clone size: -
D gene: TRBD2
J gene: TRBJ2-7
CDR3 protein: CGVAGTSYEQYF
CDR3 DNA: TGCGGCGTGGCCGGGACTAGCTACGAGCAGTACTTC

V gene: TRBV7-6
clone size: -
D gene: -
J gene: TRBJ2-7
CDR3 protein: CASSLLGRGDSYEQYF
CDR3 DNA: TGTGCCAGCAGCTTATTAGGCAGGGGGGACTCCTACGAGCAGTACTTC

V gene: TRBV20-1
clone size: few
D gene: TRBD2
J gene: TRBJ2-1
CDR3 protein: CSAREAGQLSYNEQFF
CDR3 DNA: TGCAGTGCCAGGGAAGCGGGGCAACTCTCCTACAATGAGCAGTTCTTC

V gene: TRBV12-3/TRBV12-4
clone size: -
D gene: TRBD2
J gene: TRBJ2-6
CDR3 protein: CASSLGGVGANVLTF
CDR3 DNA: TGTGCCAGCAGTTTGGGAGGGGTTGGGGCCAACGTCCTGACTTTC

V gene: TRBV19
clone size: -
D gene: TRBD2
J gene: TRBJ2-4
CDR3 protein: CASRPGLAQDIQYF
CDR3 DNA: TGTGCCAGTAGGCCGGGACTAGCACAGGACATTCAGTACTTC

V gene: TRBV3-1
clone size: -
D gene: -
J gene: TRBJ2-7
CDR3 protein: CASSSTGRHDSYEQYF
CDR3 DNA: TGTGCCAGCAGCTCCACGGGACGCCATGACTCCTACGAGCAGTACTTC

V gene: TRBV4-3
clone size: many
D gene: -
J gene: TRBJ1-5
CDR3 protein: CASSQDGRGNQPQHF
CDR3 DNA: TGCGCCAGCAGCCAAGACGGCAGGGGAAATCAGCCCCAGCATTTT

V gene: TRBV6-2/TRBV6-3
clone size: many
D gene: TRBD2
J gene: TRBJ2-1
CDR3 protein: CASGRSCGGAPSNEQFF
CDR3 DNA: TGTGCCAGCGGCCGCTCGTGCGGGGGGGCGCCTTCCAATGAGCAGTTCTTC

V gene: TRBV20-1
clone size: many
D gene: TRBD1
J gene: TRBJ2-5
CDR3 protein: CSAQETGFQETQYF
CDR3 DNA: TGCAGTGCACAAGAGACAGGGTTCCAAGAGACCCAGTACTTC

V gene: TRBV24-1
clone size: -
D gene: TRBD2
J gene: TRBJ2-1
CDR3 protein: CATGASGGNEQFF
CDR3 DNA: TGCGCCACCGGCGCTAGCGGGGGGAATGAGCAGTTCTTC

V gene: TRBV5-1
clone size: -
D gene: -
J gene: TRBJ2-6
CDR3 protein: CASSPPPAGPATIISGANVLTF
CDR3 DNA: TGCGCCAGCAGCCCGCCACCGGCGGGACCGGCGACGATAATCTCTGGGGCCAACGTCCTGACTTTC

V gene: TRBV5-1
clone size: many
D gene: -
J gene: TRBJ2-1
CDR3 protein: CASSYRVAGANNEQFF
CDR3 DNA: TGCGCCAGCAGCTATCGTGTGGCGGGGGCGAACAATGAGCAGTTCTTC